The 6 T cell receptor beta chains given below trace back to one sample, sequenced in a study of beta chain features in type 1 diabetes. cDNA synthesis used the whole RNA isolate, giving expressed TCRB sequences. Here immunoSEQ multiplex PCR was the method, and the copy in TCRdb shows in-frame clones only, minus some. This table has more than 350,000 clones, 11% appearing once. Sequencing was done on a sample of naive CD4+ T cells from blood. Source of these receptors: a woman aged 18-29 years in good health.

V and J are TRBV9 and TRBJ2-1, with 8 bases aligning to TRBD1. Germline-derived CDR1 and CDR2 are SGDLS and YYNGEE. This CDR3 has 15 residues. V gave up 3 bases and J gave up 6 bases; unmatched junction bases: 8. Here the CDR3 reads CASSARQGFGNEQFF. CDR3 bases: TGTGCCAGCAGCGCCCGACAGGGGTTCGGCAATGAGCAGTTCTTC. The full variable domain, in which reference TRBV9 and TRBJ2-1 provide the parts outside the CDR3, is DSGVTQTPKHLITATGQRVTLRCSPRSGDLSVYWYQQSLDQGLQFLIQYYNGEERAKGNILERFSAQQFPDLHSELNLSSLELGDSALYFCASSARQGFGNEQFFGPGTRLTVL.

This clone was found a few times. V gene TRBV7-2 combines with J gene TRBJ1-5; tentatively, D is TRBD1 (6 bases). Germline V gene data show CDR1 as SGHTA and CDR2 as FQGNSA. V was trimmed by 5 bases and J by 7 bases, leaving 18 bases between them. This CDR3 spans 15 amino acids. The CDR3 region has the DNA TGTGCCAGCAGCCCGGGGGACACCCTGGGGCAGCCCCAGCATTTT. It yields the protein CASSPGDTLGQPQHF. The whole variable domain, filled in from reference TRBV7-2 and TRBJ1-5, reads GAGVSQSPSNKVTEKGKDVELRCDPISGHTALYWYRQSLGQGLEFLIYFQGNSAPDKSGLPSDRFSAERTGGSVSTLTIQRTQQEDSAVYLCASSPGDTLGQPQHFGDGTRLSIL.

The J gene is TRBJ2-3, the V gene TRBV6-1, with 8 bases identical to TRBD1. V lost 4 bases and J lost 4; bases outside the gene matches: 4. The CDR3 loop spans 14 amino acids. Looked up from germline, CDR1 is MNHNS and CDR2 is SASEGT. The CDR3 region is CASSADRGADTQYF. In nucleotides, the CDR3 is TGTGCCAGCAGTGCCGACAGGGGCGCAGATACGCAGTATTTT.

The table lists this clone with a few counts. The V call is TRBV7-2, the J call TRBJ2-5; TRBD1 matches at 8 bases. The CDR3 consists of 14 residues. Trimming removed 5 bases from V and 5 bases from J; junction bases left unmatched: 7. CDR1 and CDR2 (germline): SGHTA, FQGNSA. The CDR3 protein is CASSRSGGRETQYF. The CDR3, as DNA: TGTGCCAGCAGCCGATCAGGGGGCCGGGAGACCCAGTACTTC.

This chain joins TRBV4-1 and TRBJ2-1; 8 bases fit TRBD1. The germline V gene has CDR1 MGHRA and CDR2 YSYEKL. The CDR3 is 17 amino acids. V dropped 4 bases and J dropped 6; count of bases not matched to a gene: 14. The CDR3 DNA is TGCGCCAGCAGCCCCCCTAGGGACAGGCTTATATCCAATGAGCAGTTCTTC. It translates to CASSPPRDRLISNEQFF.

This clone was found a few times. J is TRBJ2-7 and V is TRBV28; D tentatively fits TRBD1 or TRBD2 (6 bases each). The ends were cut back, 5 bases at V and 2 bases at J, with 19 bases in the middle. Per the germline V gene, CDR1 is MDHEN and CDR2 is SYDVKM. This CDR3 comprises 16 residues. CDR3 bases: TGTGCCAGCAGTCCCCGAGGGGGGAGTAGCACCTACGAGCAGTACGTC. Translated: CASSPRGGSSTYEQYV.